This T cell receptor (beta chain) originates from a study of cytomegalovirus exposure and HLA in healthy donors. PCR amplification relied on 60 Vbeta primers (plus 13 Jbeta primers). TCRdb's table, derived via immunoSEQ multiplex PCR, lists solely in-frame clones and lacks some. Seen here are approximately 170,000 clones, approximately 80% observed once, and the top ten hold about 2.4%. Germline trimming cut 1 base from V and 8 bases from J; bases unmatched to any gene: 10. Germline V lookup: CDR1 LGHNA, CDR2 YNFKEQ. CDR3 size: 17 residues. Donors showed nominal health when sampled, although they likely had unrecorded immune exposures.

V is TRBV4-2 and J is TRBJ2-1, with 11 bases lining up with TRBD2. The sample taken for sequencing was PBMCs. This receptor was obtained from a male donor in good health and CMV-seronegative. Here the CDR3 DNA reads TGTGCCAGCAGCCAAGCCGCGGCTAGCGGGAGGTGGGATGAGCAGTTCTTC. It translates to CASSQAAASGRWDEQFF.